Described below is a single TCR beta chain sequence and its context. In Seattle, patients joined the study during active infection and were tracked longitudinally. Authors' data handling: Reference gene primer amplification gave nucleated cell count estimates. Sequencing was performed with immunoSEQ multiplex PCR; in TCRdb, only in-frame clones are kept and a portion is missing. D and trimming come from the DNA, and the V and J calls and clone size come from that table. The table records around 70,000 clones, approximately 89% of them present only once. The entry originates in a study of blood T cell repertoires in COVID-19. Germline V lookup: CDR1 LNHDA, CDR2 SQIVND (reference sequence). Trimming removed 10 bases at V and 0 bases at J, with 7 bases between. The CDR3 sequence is 13 residues long.

The sequence derives from a man aged 45-65 years with COVID-19, enrolled during active disease. The V and J genes are TRBV19 and TRBJ2-6; D not certain. The source material was peripheral blood. The CDR3 region has the DNA TGTGCCACTAAACCCTCTGGGGCCAACGTCCTGACTTTC. Encoded protein: CATKPSGANVLTF.